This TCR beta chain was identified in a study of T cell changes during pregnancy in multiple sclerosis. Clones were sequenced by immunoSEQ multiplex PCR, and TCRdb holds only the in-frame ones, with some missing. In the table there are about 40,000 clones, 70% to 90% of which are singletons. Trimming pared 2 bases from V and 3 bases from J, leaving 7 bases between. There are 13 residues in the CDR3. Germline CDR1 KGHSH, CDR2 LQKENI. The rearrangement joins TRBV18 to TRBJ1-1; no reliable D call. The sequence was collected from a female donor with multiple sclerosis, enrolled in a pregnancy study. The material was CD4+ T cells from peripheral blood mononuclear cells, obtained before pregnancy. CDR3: CASSPVSDTEAFF. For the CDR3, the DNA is TGTGCCAGCTCACCAGTTTCGGACACTGAAGCTTTCTTT.